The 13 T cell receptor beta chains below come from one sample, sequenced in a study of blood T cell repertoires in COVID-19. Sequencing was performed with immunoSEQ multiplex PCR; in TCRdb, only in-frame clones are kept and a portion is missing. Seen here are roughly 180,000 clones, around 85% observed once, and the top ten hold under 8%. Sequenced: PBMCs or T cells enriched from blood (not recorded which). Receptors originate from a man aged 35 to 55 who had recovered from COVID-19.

The CDR3 reads CASSERGNNSPLHF. CDR3 DNA sequence: TGTGCCAGCAGTGAAAGGGGTAATAATTCACCCCTCCACTTT. The V call is TRBV2, the J call TRBJ1-6; weak D call: TRBD1 (5 bases). The CDR3 has 14 amino acids. Trimming shortened V by 2 bases and J by 5 bases, and 7 bases separated the two germline ends. The germline gives CDR1 SNHLY, CDR2 FYNNEI.

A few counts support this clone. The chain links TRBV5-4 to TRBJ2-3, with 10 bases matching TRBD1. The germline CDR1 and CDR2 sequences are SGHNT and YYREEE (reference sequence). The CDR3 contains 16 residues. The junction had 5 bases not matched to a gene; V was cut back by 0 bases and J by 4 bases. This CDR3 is CASSLVRGQGADTQYF. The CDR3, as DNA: TGTGCCAGCAGCTTGGTACGCGGACAGGGGGCAGATACGCAGTATTTT. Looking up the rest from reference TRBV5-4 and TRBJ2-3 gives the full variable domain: ETGVTQSPTHLIKTRGQQVTLRCSSQSGHNTVSWYQQALGQGPQFIFQYYREEENGRGNFPPRFSGLQFPNYSSELNVNALELDDSALYLCASSLVRGQGADTQYFGPGTRLTVL.

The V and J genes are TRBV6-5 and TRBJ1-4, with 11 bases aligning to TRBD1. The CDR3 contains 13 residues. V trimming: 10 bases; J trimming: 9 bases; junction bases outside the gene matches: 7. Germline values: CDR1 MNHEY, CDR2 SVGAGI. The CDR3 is CATDRDRGKKLFF. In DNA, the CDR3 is TGTGCCACCGACAGGGACAGGGGGAAAAAACTGTTTTTT.

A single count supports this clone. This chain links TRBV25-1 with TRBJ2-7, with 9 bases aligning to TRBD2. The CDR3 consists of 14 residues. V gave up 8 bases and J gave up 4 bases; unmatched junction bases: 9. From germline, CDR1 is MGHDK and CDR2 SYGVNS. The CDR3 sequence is CASQETSGLYEQYF. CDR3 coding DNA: TGTGCCAGCCAAGAGACTAGCGGTTTATACGAGCAGTACTTC.

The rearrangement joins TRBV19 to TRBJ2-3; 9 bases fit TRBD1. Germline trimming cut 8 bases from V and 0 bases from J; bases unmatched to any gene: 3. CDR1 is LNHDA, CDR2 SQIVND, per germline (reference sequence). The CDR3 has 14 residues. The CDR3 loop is CASQDRGSTDTQYF. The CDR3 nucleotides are TGTGCCAGTCAAGACAGGGGGAGCACAGATACGCAGTATTTT.

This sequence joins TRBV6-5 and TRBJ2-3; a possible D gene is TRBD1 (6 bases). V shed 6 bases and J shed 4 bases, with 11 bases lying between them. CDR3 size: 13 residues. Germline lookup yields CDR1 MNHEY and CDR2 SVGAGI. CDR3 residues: CASRQGPPDTQYF. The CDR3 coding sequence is TGTGCCAGCAGACAGGGACCCCCAGATACGCAGTATTTT.

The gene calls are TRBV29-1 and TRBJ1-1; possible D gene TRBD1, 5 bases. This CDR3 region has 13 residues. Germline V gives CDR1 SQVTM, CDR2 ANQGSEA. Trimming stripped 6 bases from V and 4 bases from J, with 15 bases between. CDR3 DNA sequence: TGCAGCGTCCGCGGGGGTGGGAGCACTGAAGCTTTCTTT. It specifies CSVRGGGSTEAFF.

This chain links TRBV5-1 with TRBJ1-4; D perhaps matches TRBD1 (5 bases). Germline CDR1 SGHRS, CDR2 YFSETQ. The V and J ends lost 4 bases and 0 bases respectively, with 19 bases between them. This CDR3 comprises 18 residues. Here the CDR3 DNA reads TGCGCCAGCAGCCACGAACCGACAGATATTGCAACTAATGAAAAACTGTTTTTT. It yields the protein CASSHEPTDIATNEKLFF.

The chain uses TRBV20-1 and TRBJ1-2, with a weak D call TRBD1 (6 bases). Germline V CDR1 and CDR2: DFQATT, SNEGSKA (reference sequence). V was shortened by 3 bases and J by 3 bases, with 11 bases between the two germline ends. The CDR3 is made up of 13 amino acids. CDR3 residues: CSASMGAYYGYTF. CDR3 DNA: TGCAGTGCTAGTATGGGGGCCTACTATGGCTACACCTTC.

The CDR3 region has the DNA TGCGCCAGCAGCCAAGCAGGGGGACAGGGGTTCTACGAGCAGTACTTC. Translation: CASSQAGGQGFYEQYF. This chain connects TRBV4-1 to TRBJ2-7; 10 nucleotides agree with TRBD1. Germline loops: CDR1 MGHRA, CDR2 YSYEKL. J was trimmed by 3 bases and V by 1 base; bases with no gene match: 6. CDR3 size: 16 residues.

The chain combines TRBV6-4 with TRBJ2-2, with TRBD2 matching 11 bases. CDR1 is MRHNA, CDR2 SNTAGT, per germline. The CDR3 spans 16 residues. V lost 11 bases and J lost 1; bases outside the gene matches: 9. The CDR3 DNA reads TGTGCCGGATCTAGCGGGGGGAGTGTGAACACCGGGGAGCTGTTTTTT. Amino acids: CAGSSGGSVNTGELFF.

The CDR3 region has the DNA TGTGCCAGCAGCCCCCAAAGGGGAACCCCGACCCAGTACTTC. Protein: CASSPQRGTPTQYF. The gene calls are TRBV3-1 (or the pseudogene TRBV3-2) and TRBJ2-5; maybe TRBD1 (5 bases). The germline V gene encodes CDR1 LGHDT and CDR2 YNNKEL (reference sequence). This CDR3 contains 14 residues. Trimming removed 4 bases from V and 7 bases from J, with 16 bases in between.

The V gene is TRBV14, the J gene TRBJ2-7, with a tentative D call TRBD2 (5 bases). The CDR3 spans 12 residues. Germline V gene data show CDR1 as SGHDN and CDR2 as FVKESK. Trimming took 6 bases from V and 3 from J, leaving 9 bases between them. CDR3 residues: CASRAGGYEQYF. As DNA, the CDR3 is TGTGCCAGCAGGGCGGGTGGCTACGAGCAGTACTTC. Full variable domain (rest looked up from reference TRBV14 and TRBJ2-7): EAGVTQFPSHSVIEKGQTVTLRCDPISGHDNLYWYRRVMGKEIKFLLHFVKESKQDESGMPNNRFLAERTGGTYSTLKVQPAELEDSGVYFCASRAGGYEQYFGPGTRLTVT.